One sample yielded the 7 T cell receptor beta chains listed below, sequenced in a study of T-cell memory formation after mild COVID-19. TCRdb processed the 5' RACE reads anew with MiXCR; each CDR3 protein has one entry. The sample contains roughly 150,000 distinct CDR3 sequences, about 14% of which appear only once. Sequenced material: PBMCs or a T cell subset sorted from them (not recorded which). All receptors derive from an adult woman who had mild COVID-19 (a few samples of this study predate the infection). Cell type and time point are not known.

This clonotype has a handful of counts. The rearrangement joins TRBV7-6 to TRBJ2-7, with D possibly TRBD1 on 6 matching bases. The germline V gene has CDR1 SGHVS and CDR2 FNYEAQ. The CDR3 is 14 amino acids. V was shortened by 1 base and J by 4 bases, with 11 bases between the two germline ends. CDR3 in amino acids: CASSLDQGWYEQYF. CDR3 sequence (DNA): TGTGCCAGCAGCTTAGACCAGGGGTGGTACGAGCAGTACTTC. Complete variable domain (other parts from reference TRBV7-6 and TRBJ2-7): GAGVSQSPRYKVTKRGQDVALRCDPISGHVSLYWYRQALGQGPEFLTYFNYEAQQDKSGLPNDRFSAERPEGSISTLTIQRTEQRDSAMYRCASSLDQGWYEQYFGPGTRLTVT.

The chain employs TRBV7-9 and TRBJ1-1; possible D gene TRBD1, 5 bases. The CDR3 runs to 17 residues. Germline V gene data show CDR1 as SEHNR and CDR2 as FQNEAQ (reference sequence). Trimming left V 1 base short and J 4 bases short, with 19 bases between. DNA for the CDR3: TGTGCCAGCAGCTTAGGCAGGGAGACATATACAGGCACTGAAGCTTTCTTT. Translated: CASSLGRETYTGTEAFF.

The V call is TRBV30, the J call TRBJ2-1; 12 bases fit TRBD2. CDR3 size: 16 residues. With V trimmed by 0 bases and J by 6 bases, 6 bases remained unmatched. The germline V gene has CDR1 GTSNPN and CDR2 SVGIG (reference sequence). CDR3 in amino acids: CAWSVLLAGGPNEQFF. The CDR3 nucleotides are TGTGCCTGGAGTGTACTCCTAGCGGGAGGGCCCAATGAGCAGTTCTTC. Filled out from reference TRBV30 and TRBJ2-1, the complete variable domain reads SQTIHQWPATLVQPVGSPLSLECTVEGTSNPNLYWYRQAAGRGLQLLFYSVGIGQISSEVPQNLSASRPQDRQFILSSKKLLLSDSGFYLCAWSVLLAGGPNEQFFGPGTRLTVL.

The CDR3 bases are TGTGCCAGCAGCCCCCCGGGAGGGGCCACCTACAATGAGCAGTTCTTC. Its translation: CASSPPGGATYNEQFF. J is TRBJ2-1 and V is TRBV7-9, with 8 positions matching TRBD2. Germline CDR1 is SEHNR and CDR2 is FQNEAQ (reference sequence). Trimming removed 5 bases from V and 2 bases from J; junction bases left unmatched: 8. This CDR3 region has 16 residues.

The V gene is TRBV9, the J gene TRBJ2-2; D is undetermined. Germline-derived CDR1 and CDR2 are SGDLS and YYNGEE. Trimming stripped 2 bases from V and 1 base from J, with 6 bases between. The CDR3 contains 14 residues. The CDR3 DNA is TGTGCCAGCAGCGTCAACGGGAACACCGGGGAGCTGTTTTTT. This encodes CASSVNGNTGELFF.

This clonotype was seen a handful of times. The chain has TRBV24-1 and TRBJ2-1; TRBD1 aligns across 9 bases. The germline gives CDR1 KGHDR, CDR2 SFDVKD. V lost 4 bases to trimming and J lost 0 bases; unmatched junction nucleotides: 9. The CDR3 has 18 residues. The CDR3 here is CATSDLASTGGSYNEQFF. Here the CDR3 DNA reads TGTGCCACCAGTGACCTTGCCTCGACAGGGGGCTCCTACAATGAGCAGTTCTTC.

This chain links TRBV7-6 with TRBJ1-2, with D possibly matching TRBD1 (6 bases). Germline values: CDR1 SGHVS, CDR2 FNYEAQ. V was cut by 1 base and J by 10 bases, with 16 bases left in between. The CDR3 is made up of 14 amino acids. Here the CDR3 DNA reads TGTGCCAGCAGCTTAGAGTCAGGGGCCTCCTTCTACACCTTC. It translates to CASSLESGASFYTF.